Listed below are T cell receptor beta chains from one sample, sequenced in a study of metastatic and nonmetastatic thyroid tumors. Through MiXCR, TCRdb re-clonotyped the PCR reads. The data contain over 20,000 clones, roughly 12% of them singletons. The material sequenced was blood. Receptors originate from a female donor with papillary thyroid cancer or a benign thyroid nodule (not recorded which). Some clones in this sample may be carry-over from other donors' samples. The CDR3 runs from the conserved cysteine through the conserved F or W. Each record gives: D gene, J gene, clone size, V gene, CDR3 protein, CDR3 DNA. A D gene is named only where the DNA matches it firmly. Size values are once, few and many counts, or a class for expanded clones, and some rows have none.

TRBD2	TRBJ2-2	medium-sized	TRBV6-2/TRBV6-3	CASGLAGTGELFF	TGTGCCAGCGGACTAGCGGGCACCGGGGAGCTGTTTTTT
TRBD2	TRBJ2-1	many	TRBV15	CATSRPRSSGPESYEQFF	TGTGCCACCAGCAGACCCCGATCTAGCGGGCCCGAGTCCTATGAGCAGTTCTTC
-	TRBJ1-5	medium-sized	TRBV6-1	CASSGRPSGNQPQHF	TGTGCCAGCAGTGGGAGACCATCGGGCAATCAGCCCCAGCATTTT
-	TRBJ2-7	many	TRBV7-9	CASSFSMGTSYEQYF	TGTGCCAGCAGCTTTTCGATGGGAACGTCCTACGAGCAGTACTTC
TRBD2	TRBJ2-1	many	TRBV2	CASSVRTSGEQFF	TGTGCCAGCAGTGTAAGGACTAGCGGAGAGCAGTTCTTC
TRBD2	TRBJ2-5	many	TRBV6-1	CASSLTSGRLETQYF	TGTGCCAGCAGTCTGACTAGCGGGAGGCTAGAGACCCAGTACTTC
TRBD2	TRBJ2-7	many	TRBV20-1	CSADPGTSGSYEQYF	TGCAGTGCCGATCCCGGGACTAGCGGTTCCTACGAGCAGTACTTC
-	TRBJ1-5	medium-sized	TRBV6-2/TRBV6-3	CASSSRRQPQHF	TGTGCCAGCAGTTCCCGGCGGCAGCCCCAGCATTTT
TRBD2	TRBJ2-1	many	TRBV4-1	CASSQRTSGIYNEQFF	TGCGCCAGCAGCCAGAGGACTAGCGGGATCTACAATGAGCAGTTCTTC
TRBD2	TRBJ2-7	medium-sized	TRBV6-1	CASSEEASGSYEQYF	TGTGCCAGCAGTGAGGAGGCTAGCGGTTCCTACGAGCAGTACTTC
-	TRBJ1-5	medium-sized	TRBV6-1	CASSEFQGGDPPQHF	TGTGCCAGCAGTGAATTTCAGGGAGGTGATCCGCCCCAGCATTTT
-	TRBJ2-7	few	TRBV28	CASNTGRGSYEQYF	TGTGCCAGCAATACCGGACGGGGCTCCTACGAGCAGTACTTC
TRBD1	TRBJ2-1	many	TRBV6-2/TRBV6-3	CASSWTGDWSNNEQFF	TGTGCCAGCAGTTGGACAGGGGATTGGTCGAACAATGAGCAGTTCTTC
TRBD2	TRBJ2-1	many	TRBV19	CARTSGYNEQFF	TGTGCCCGGACTAGCGGCTACAATGAGCAGTTCTTC
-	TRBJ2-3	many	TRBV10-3	CAISDNRIDSDTQYF	TGTGCCATCAGTGACAATAGGATTGACTCTGATACGCAGTATTTT
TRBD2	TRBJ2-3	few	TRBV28	CASSLEWLAGGTDTQYF	TGTGCCAGCAGTTTAGAATGGCTAGCGGGAGGGACAGATACGCAGTATTTT
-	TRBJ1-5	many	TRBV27	CASSRGPSQPQHF	TGTGCCAGCAGCAGAGGGCCCTCTCAGCCCCAGCATTTT
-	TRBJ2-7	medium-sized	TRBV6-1	CASTGWDSYEQYF	TGTGCCAGCACGGGGTGGGACTCCTACGAGCAGTACTTC
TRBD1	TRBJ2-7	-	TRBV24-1	CATSDSTPRQGIEHEQYF	TGTGCCACCAGTGATTCAACTCCTCGACAGGGTATAGAGCACGAGCAGTACTTC
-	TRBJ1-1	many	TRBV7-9	CASSLAGPTEAFF	TGTGCCAGCAGCTTAGCAGGGCCCACTGAAGCTTTCTTT
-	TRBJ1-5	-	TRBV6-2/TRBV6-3	CASSSSIQRGRNQPQHF	TGTGCCAGCAGTTCCTCAATACAGCGGGGCCGCAATCAGCCCCAGCATTTT
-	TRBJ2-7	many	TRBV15	CATSGVREFYEQYF	TGTGCCACCAGCGGGGTCCGGGAGTTTTACGAGCAGTACTTC
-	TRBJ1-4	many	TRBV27	CASSFAATNEKLFF	TGTGCCAGCAGTTTTGCGGCAACTAATGAAAAACTGTTTTTT
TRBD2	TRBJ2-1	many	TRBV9	CASSVDQSGRMGEQFF	TGTGCCAGCAGCGTAGACCAAAGCGGGAGAATGGGTGAGCAGTTCTTC
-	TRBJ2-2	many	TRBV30	CAWNSGLLNTGELFF	TGTGCCTGGAATTCTGGACTCCTTAACACCGGGGAGCTGTTTTTT
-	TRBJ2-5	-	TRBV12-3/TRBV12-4	CASSLGRIQGTQYF	TGTGCCAGCAGTTTAGGTCGGATACAAGGGACCCAGTACTTC
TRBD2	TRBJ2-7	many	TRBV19	CASSMASGRAYEQYF	TGTGCCAGTAGTATGGCTAGCGGGAGGGCCTACGAGCAGTACTTC
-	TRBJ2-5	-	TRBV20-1	CSARMGEEKETQYF	TGCAGTGCTAGAATGGGGGAGGAGAAAGAGACCCAGTACTTC
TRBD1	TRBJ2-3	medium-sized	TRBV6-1	CASSADREADTQYF	TGTGCCAGCAGTGCGGACAGGGAGGCAGATACGCAGTATTTT
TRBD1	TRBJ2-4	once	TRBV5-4	CASSWGTGFAKNIQYF	TGTGCCAGCAGCTGGGGGACAGGCTTCGCCAAAAACATTCAGTACTTC
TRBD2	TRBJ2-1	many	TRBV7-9	CASSLSQGGYNEQFF	TGTGCCAGCAGCTTAAGCCAGGGAGGGTACAATGAGCAGTTCTTC
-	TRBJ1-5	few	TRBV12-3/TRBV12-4	CAISSSQPQHF	TGTGCCATCAGTTCAAGTCAGCCCCAGCATTTT
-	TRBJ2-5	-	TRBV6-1	CASMRDETQYW	TGTGCCAGCATGAGAGACGAGACCCAGTACTGG
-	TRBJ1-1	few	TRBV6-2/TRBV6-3	CASSYQQETEAFF	TGTGCCAGCAGTTACCAACAGGAAACTGAAGCTTTCTTT
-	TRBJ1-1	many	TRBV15	CATSRTQNTEAFF	TGTGCCACCAGCAGGACACAGAACACTGAAGCTTTCTTT
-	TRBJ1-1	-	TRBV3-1	CASSLVGTDTEAFF	TGTGCCAGCAGCCTAGTGGGAACCGACACTGAAGCTTTCTTT
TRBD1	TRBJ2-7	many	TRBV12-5	CASGSRDRVYEQYF	TGTGCTAGTGGTTCCCGGGACAGGGTTTACGAGCAGTACTTC
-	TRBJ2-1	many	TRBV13	CASSLGLRLDEQFF	TGTGCCAGCAGCTTAGGCCTAAGATTAGATGAGCAGTTCTTC
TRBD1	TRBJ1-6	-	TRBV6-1	CASVDGQAAYSPLHF	TGTGCCAGCGTCGACGGACAGGCGGCCTATTCACCCCTCCACTTT
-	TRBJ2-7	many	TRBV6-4	CASSDSLGPSYEQYF	TGTGCCAGCAGTGACTCCCTTGGGCCCTCCTACGAGCAGTACTTC
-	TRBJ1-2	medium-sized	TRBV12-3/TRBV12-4	CASSLRGRVMDGYTF	TGTGCCAGCAGTTTAAGGGGTAGGGTAATGGATGGCTACACCTTC
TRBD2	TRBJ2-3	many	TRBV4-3	CASSPGLATDTQYF	TGCGCCAGCAGCCCGGGACTAGCAACAGATACGCAGTATTTT
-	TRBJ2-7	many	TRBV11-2	CASSLASGNQYF	TGTGCCAGCAGCTTAGCCTCAGGGAACCAGTACTTC
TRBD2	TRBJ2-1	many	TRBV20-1	CSARGLAGASSYNEQFF	TGCAGTGCTAGGGGACTAGCGGGAGCCAGCTCCTACAATGAGCAGTTCTTC